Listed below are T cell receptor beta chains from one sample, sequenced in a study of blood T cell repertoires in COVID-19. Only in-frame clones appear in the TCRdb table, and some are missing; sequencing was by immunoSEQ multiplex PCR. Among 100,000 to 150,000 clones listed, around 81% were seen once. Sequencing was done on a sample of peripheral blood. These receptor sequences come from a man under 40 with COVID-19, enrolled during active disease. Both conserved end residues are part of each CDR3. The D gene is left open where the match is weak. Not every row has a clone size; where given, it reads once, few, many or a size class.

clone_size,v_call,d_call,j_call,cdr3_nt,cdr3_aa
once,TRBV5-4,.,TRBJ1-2,TGTGCCAGCAGCTTCTCAGGGCATGGCTACACCTTC,CASSFSGHGYTF
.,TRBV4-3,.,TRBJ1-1,TGCGCCAGCAGCCAAGACGGGGGCACTGAAGCTTTCTTT,CASSQDGGTEAFF
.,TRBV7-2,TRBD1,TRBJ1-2,TGTGCCAGCAGCTTACAGGGGGAGGATGGCTACACCTTC,CASSLQGEDGYTF
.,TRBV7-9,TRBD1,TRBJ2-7,TGTGCCAGCAGCTCCTCGGACAGGGGAGGTTACGAGCAGTACTTC,CASSSSDRGGYEQYF
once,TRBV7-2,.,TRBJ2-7,TGTGCCAGCAGCTTACCCTCTCTAAATTCCTACGAGCAGTACTTC,CASSLPSLNSYEQYF
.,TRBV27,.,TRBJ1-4,TGTGCCAGCCTCGCTTATTGGTCCGGTCCCGGTATAACTAATGAAAAACTGTTTTTT,CASLAYWSGPGITNEKLFF
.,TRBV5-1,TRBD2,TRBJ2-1,TGCGCCAGCAGCCAAAGCGGGGGGGTCTACAATGAGCAGTTCTTC,CASSQSGGVYNEQFF
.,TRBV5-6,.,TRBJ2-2,TGTGCCAGCAGCTTGCCAGGGAAGACCGGGGAGCTGTTTTTT,CASSLPGKTGELFF
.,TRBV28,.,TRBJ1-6,TGTGCCAGCAGTACAGGCATCCCTTCACCCCTCCACTTT,CASSTGIPSPLHF
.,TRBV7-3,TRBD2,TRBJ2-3,TGTGCCAGCAGCTTAAATGCGGGAGTGGATACGCAGTATTTT,CASSLNAGVDTQYF
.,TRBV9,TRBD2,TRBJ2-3,TGTGCCAGCAGCGTAGGAGGTAGCGGGAACGCAGATACGCAGTATTTT,CASSVGGSGNADTQYF
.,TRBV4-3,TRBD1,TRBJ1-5,TGCGCCAGCAGCCAGGATACAGGGGATGGTCAGCCCCAGCATTTT,CASSQDTGDGQPQHF